The 17 T cell receptor beta chains listed next were all sequenced from one sample in a study of T-cell reconstitution after alpha-beta-depleted transplantation in children. Library preparation (for TCRbeta) was performed with unique molecular identifiers. Each CDR3 protein gets one entry after TCRdb re-called the PCR reads with MiXCR. The data contain about 830,000 distinct CDR3 sequences, less than 20% of them singletons. Sequencing used PBMCs, mostly from graft donor cells, obtained 360 days after TCRalphabeta/CD19-depleted stem cell transplant. The source of these receptors is a male patient between 10 and 17 years old who had a stem cell transplant for acute lymphoblastic leukemia, so the T cells may come from the graft donor.

The rearrangement links TRBV18 to TRBJ2-2; a weak D match, TRBD1 (5 bases). Trimming removed 2 bases at V and 0 bases at J, with 13 bases between. Germline V gene data show CDR1 as KGHSH and CDR2 as LQKENI. This CDR3 is 17 amino acids long. The CDR3 sequence is CASSPEIARANTGELFF. The CDR3 region has the DNA TGTGCCAGCTCACCAGAAATCGCCAGGGCGAACACCGGGGAGCTGTTTTTT.

This chain connects TRBV27 to TRBJ2-2; D gene uncertain. Trimming removed 3 bases from V and 6 bases from J, with 8 bases in between. The CDR3 is made up of 13 amino acids. The V gene's germline CDR1 is MNHEY and CDR2 SMNVEV (reference sequence). This chain's CDR3 is CASSFYHAGELFF. CDR3 nucleotide sequence: TGTGCCAGCAGTTTTTATCACGCCGGGGAGCTGTTTTTT.

The chain carries TRBV7-9 and TRBJ2-1, with D possibly being TRBD2 (8 bases). CDR1 is SEHNR, CDR2 FQNEAQ, per germline (reference sequence). This CDR3 contains 15 residues. The DNA of the CDR3 is TGTGCAGGGACAGTTACGCGGGAGGAGTACAATGAGCAGTTCTTC. It yields the protein CAGTVTREEYNEQFF.

This clonotype was seen repeatedly, ten times or more. The rearrangement joins TRBV5-1 to TRBJ2-5; D call uncertain. From germline, CDR1 is SGHRS and CDR2 YFSETQ. This CDR3 contains 14 residues. Trimming pared 0 bases from V and 4 bases from J, leaving 10 bases between. The CDR3 protein is CASSLAEISETQYF. In nucleotides, the CDR3 is TGCGCCAGCAGCTTGGCCGAAATTTCAGAGACCCAGTACTTC.

This clonotype was counted at least ten times. This chain joins TRBV25-1 and TRBJ2-5, with D perhaps TRBD1 (6 bases). V was cut by 6 bases and J by 5 bases, with 19 bases left in between. This CDR3 comprises 15 residues. The germline gives CDR1 MGHDK, CDR2 SYGVNS. CDR3 sequence reads: CASSKVGRGWETQYF. DNA of the CDR3: TGTGCCAGCAGCAAGGTTGGCAGGGGTTGGGAGACCCAGTACTTC.

Only a few counts were recorded for this clonotype. V gene TRBV2 combines with J gene TRBJ1-2; possible D gene TRBD1, 6 bases. V shed 0 bases and J shed 2 bases, with 22 bases lying between them. This CDR3 has 19 amino acids. Germline V CDR1 and CDR2: SNHLY, FYNNEI. The chain's CDR3 is CASSEALLGGRTVNYGYTF. DNA of the CDR3: TGTGCCAGCAGTGAAGCGCTTCTTGGTGGCCGGACAGTCAACTATGGCTACACCTTC.

The J gene is TRBJ2-7, the V gene TRBV5-1; TRBD1 is a possible D gene (6 bases). From germline, CDR1 is SGHRS and CDR2 YFSETQ. This CDR3 contains 15 residues. V was pared by 4 bases and J by 3 bases, with 17 bases between. This CDR3 is CASSPTGLAGYEQYF. The DNA for the CDR3 is TGCGCCAGCAGCCCGACAGGACTGGCTGGCTACGAGCAGTACTTC.

In its sample, this clonotype was seen many times. The rearrangement links TRBV5-6 to TRBJ2-5; no clear D gene. CDR1 is SGHDT, CDR2 YYEEEE, per germline. V was pared by 5 bases and J by 7 bases, with 9 bases between. The CDR3 is 11 residues long. The chain's CDR3 is CASRGSGTQYF. In nucleotides, the CDR3 is TGTGCCAGCAGGGGATCCGGGACCCAGTACTTC. Looking up the rest from reference TRBV5-6 and TRBJ2-5 gives the full variable domain: DAGVTQSPTHLIKTRGQQVTLRCSPKSGHDTVSWYQQALGQGPQFIFQYYEEEERQRGNFPDRFSGHQFPNYSSELNVNALLLGDSALYLCASRGSGTQYFGPGTRLLVL.

CDR3 amino acids: CAWSKTDRYYEQYF. CDR3 nucleotide sequence: TGTGCCTGGAGTAAGACGGACAGGTATTACGAGCAGTACTTC. The V gene is TRBV30, the J gene TRBJ2-7; 7 bases agree with TRBD1. J gave up 4 bases and V 2 bases, and 8 bases lay outside the gene matches. Germline V gene lookup returns CDR1 GTSNPN and CDR2 SVGIG (reference sequence). The CDR3 contains 14 residues.

This clonotype has a handful of counts. This rearrangement joins TRBV24-1 to TRBJ2-7; 10 bases are a match to TRBD1. Germline lookup yields CDR1 KGHDR and CDR2 SFDVKD. The CDR3 has 16 amino acids. With V trimmed by 4 bases and J by 5 bases, 10 bases remained unmatched. CDR3 bases: TGTGCCACCAGTGACCCCTCGGGACAGGGGATCCACGAGCAGTACTTC. It specifies CATSDPSGQGIHEQYF.

This clonotype was detected only a few times. The chain joins TRBV29-1 to TRBJ2-2; 9 bases are a match to TRBD2. CDR1 and CDR2 (germline): SQVTM, ANQGSEA. The CDR3 has 14 residues. Trimming took 3 bases from V and 6 from J; bases not matched to a gene: 5. The CDR3 DNA reads as TGCAGCGTTGAGATAGCGGGAGCCCCCGGGGAGCTGTTTTTT. Its protein product is CSVEIAGAPGELFF.

The chain recombines TRBV29-1 with TRBJ2-1; 11 nucleotides match TRBD2. The CDR3 runs to 15 residues. Germline loops: CDR1 SQVTM, CDR2 ANQGSEA. Trimming took 6 bases from V and 9 from J; bases not matched to a gene: 13. The CDR3 nucleotides read TGCAGCGTCGCCCTCCAGGTAGCGGGAGGGGGTGAGCAGTTCTTC. It is translated as CSVALQVAGGGEQFF.

The chain joins TRBV11-2 to TRBJ2-2; 7 nucleotides agree with TRBD1. This CDR3 has 14 amino acids. J gave up 5 bases and V 6 bases, and 6 bases lay outside the gene matches. CDR1 and CDR2 (germline): SGHAT, FQNNGV. The CDR3 sequence: CASSHRGPTGELFF. The CDR3 region has the DNA TGTGCCAGCAGTCACAGGGGCCCAACCGGGGAGCTGTTTTTT.

Many counts were recorded for this clonotype. The chain couples TRBV12-3 or TRBV12-4 to TRBJ2-7; no firm D call. Trimming removed 5 bases from V and 2 bases from J, with 16 bases in between. The CDR3 spans 15 residues. DNA of the CDR3: TGTGCCAGCAGTCCCTTTCAGCGATCACCCTACGAGCAGTACTTC. Residues: CASSPFQRSPYEQYF.

This clonotype has just a few counts. This chain links TRBV7-9 with TRBJ2-3, with D unresolved. Germline CDR1 SEHNR, CDR2 FQNEAQ (reference sequence). CDR3 length: 14 residues. Trimming cost V 5 bases and J 8 bases, with 17 bases left between them. CDR3: CASSPPVLRATQYF. The CDR3 bases are TGTGCCAGCAGCCCTCCCGTACTCCGAGCTACGCAGTATTTT.

The chain is built from TRBV29-1 and TRBJ2-3, with a weak D call TRBD2 (6 bases). The V end was cut by 5 bases, the J end by 7 bases, with 16 bases between. The germline CDR1 and CDR2 sequences are SQVTM and ANQGSEA. This CDR3 contains 13 residues. CDR3 DNA sequence: TGCAGCGTTTTTCTGCGTCGGGGGAATACGCAGTATTTT. Its translation: CSVFLRRGNTQYF.

The chain combines TRBV11-2 with TRBJ2-5; possible D gene TRBD1, 6 bases. CDR1 and CDR2 from the germline V gene are SGHAT and FQNNGV. Trimming shortened V by 3 bases and J by 5 bases, and 10 bases separated the two germline ends. The CDR3 contains 13 residues. The CDR3 here is CASSFGQLETQYF. The DNA of the CDR3 is TGTGCCAGCAGCTTCGGACAGTTGGAGACCCAGTACTTC.